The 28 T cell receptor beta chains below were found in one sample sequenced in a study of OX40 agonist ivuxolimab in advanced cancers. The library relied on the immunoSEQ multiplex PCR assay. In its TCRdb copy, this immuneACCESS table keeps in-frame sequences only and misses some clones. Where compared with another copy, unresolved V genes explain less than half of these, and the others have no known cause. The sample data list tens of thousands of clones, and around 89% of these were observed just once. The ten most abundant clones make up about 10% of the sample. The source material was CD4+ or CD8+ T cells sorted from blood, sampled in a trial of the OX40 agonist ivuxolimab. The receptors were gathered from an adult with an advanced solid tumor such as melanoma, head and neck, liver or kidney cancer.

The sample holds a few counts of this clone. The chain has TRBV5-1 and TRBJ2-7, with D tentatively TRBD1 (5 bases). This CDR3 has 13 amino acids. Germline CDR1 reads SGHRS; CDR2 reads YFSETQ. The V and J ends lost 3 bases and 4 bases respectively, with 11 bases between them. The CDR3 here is CASSSRGIYEQYF. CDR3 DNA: TGCGCCAGCAGCTCTAGGGGAATTTACGAGCAGTACTTC.

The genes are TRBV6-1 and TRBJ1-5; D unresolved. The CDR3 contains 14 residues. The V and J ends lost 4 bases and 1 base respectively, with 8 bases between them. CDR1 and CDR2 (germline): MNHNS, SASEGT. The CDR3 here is CASSAGNSNQPQHF. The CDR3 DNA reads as TGTGCCAGCAGTGCGGGGAACAGCAATCAGCCCCAGCATTTT.

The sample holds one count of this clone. The CDR3 nucleotides are TGCGCCAGCAGCCAAGAATACGAGCAGTACTTC. Its protein is CASSQEYEQYF. The chain combines TRBV4-1 with TRBJ2-7; D not resolved. V was trimmed by 0 bases and J by 4 bases, leaving 1 base between them. The CDR3 length is 11 residues. Germline lookup yields CDR1 MGHRA and CDR2 YSYEKL.

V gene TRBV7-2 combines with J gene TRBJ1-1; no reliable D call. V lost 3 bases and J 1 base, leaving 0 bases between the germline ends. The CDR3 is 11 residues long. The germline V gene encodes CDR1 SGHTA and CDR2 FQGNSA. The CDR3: CASSLNTEAFF. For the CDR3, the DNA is TGTGCCAGCAGCTTGAACACTGAAGCTTTCTTT. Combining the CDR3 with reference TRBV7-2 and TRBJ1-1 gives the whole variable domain GAGVSQSPSNKVTEKGKDVELRCDPISGHTALYWYRQSLGQGLEFLIYFQGNSAPDKSGLPSDRFSAERTGGSVSTLTIQRTQQEDSAVYLCASSLNTEAFFGQGTRLTVV.

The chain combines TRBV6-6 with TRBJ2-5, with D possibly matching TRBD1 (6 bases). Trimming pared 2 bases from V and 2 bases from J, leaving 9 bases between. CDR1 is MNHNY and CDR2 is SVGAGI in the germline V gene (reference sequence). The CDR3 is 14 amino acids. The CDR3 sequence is CASSYTRGQETQYF. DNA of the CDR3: TGTGCCAGCAGTTACACCAGGGGACAAGAGACCCAGTACTTC.

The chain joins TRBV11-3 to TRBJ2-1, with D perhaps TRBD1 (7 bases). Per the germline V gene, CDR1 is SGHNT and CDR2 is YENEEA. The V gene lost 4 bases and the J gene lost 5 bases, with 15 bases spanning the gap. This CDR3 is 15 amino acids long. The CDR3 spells CASSWGSRGDNEQFF. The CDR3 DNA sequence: TGTGCCAGCAGCTGGGGGTCCAGGGGGGACAATGAGCAGTTCTTC.

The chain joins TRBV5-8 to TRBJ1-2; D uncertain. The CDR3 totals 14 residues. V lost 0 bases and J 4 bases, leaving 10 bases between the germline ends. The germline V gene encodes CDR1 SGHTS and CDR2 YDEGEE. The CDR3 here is CASSLGTASYGYTF. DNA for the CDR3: TGTGCCAGCAGCTTGGGAACAGCTTCCTATGGCTACACCTTC.

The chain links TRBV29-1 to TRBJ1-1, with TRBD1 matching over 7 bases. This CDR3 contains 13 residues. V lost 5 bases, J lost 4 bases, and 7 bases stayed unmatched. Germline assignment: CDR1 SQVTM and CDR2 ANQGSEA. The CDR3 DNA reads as TGCAGCGTTCGACAGGGTAGGGGCACTGAAGCTTTCTTT. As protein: CSVRQGRGTEAFF.

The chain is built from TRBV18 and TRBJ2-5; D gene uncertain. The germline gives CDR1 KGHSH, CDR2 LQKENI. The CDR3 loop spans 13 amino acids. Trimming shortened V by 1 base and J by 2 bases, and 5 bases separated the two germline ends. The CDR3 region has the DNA TGTGCCAGCTCACCACAACGGCAAGAGACCCAGTACTTC. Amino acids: CASSPQRQETQYF.

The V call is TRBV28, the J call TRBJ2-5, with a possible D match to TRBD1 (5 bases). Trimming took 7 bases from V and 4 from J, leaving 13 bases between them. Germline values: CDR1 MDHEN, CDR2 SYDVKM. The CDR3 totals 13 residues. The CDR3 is CASTWTPRETQYF. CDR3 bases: TGTGCCAGCACCTGGACACCCCGAGAGACCCAGTACTTC.

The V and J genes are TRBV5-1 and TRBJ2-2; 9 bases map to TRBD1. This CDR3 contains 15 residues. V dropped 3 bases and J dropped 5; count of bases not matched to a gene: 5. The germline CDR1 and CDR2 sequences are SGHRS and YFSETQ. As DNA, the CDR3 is TGCGCCAGCAGCTGGGGACAGGGATTAACCGGGGAGCTGTTTTTT. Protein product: CASSWGQGLTGELFF.

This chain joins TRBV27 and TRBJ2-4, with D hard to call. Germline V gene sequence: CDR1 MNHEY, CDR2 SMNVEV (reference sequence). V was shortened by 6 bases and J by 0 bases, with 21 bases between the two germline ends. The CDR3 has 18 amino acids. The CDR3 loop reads CASSTTPPRTPAKNIQYF. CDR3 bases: TGTGCCAGCAGCACAACCCCCCCTAGAACTCCAGCCAAAAACATTCAGTACTTC.

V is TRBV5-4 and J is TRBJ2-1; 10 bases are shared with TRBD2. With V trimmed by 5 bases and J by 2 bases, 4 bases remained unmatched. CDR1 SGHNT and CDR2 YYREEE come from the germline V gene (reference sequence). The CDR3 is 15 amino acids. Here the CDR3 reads CASSLTSGTYNEQFF. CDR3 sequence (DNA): TGTGCCAGCAGTTTAACTAGCGGGACCTACAATGAGCAGTTCTTC.

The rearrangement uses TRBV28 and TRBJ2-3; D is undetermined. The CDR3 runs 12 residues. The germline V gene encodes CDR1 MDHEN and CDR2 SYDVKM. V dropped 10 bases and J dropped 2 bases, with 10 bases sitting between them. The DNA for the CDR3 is TGTGCCACCGAAGGCTTCACAGATACGCAGTATTTT. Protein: CATEGFTDTQYF.

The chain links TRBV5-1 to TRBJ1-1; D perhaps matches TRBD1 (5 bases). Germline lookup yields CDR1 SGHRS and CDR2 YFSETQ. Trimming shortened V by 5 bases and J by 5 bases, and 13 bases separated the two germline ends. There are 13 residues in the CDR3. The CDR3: CASRTARGTEAFF. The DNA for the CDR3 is TGCGCCAGCAGGACAGCAAGAGGAACTGAAGCTTTCTTT.

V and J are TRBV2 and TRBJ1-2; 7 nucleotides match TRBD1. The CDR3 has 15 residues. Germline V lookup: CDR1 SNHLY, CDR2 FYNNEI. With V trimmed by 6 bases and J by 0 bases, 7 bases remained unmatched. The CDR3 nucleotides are TGTGCCAGCAGGGTTACAGGGGCCACTAACTATGGCTACACCTTC. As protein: CASRVTGATNYGYTF.

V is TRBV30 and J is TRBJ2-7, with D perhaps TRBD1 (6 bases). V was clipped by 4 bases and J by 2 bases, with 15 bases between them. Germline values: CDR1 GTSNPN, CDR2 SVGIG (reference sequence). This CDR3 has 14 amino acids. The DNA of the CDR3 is TGTGCCTGGACAAGACAGGATATTACCTACGAGCAGTACTTC. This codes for CAWTRQDITYEQYF. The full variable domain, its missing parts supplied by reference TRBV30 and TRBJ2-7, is SQTIHQWPATLVQPVGSPLSLECTVEGTSNPNLYWYRQAAGRGLQLLFYSVGIGQISSEVPQNLSASRPQDRQFILSSKKLLLSDSGFYLCAWTRQDITYEQYFGPGTRLTVT.

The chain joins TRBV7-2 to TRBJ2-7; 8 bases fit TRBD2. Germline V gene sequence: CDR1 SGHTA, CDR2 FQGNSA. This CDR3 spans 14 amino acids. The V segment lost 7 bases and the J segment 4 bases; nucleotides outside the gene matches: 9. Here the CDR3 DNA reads TGTGCCAGCAATCCCTCGGGAGGGGGGTACGAGCAGTACTTC. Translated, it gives CASNPSGGGYEQYF.

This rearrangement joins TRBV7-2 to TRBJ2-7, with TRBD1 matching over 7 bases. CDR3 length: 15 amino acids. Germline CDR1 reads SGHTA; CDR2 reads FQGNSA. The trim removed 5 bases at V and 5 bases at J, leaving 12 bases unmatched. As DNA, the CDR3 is TGTGCCAGCAGCCCCCCAGACAGGGTTATACACGAGCAGTACTTC. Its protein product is CASSPPDRVIHEQYF. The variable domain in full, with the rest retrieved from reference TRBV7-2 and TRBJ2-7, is GAGVSQSPSNKVTEKGKDVELRCDPISGHTALYWYRQSLGQGLEFLIYFQGNSAPDKSGLPSDRFSAERTGGSVSTLTIQRTQQEDSAVYLCASSPPDRVIHEQYFGPGTRLTVT.

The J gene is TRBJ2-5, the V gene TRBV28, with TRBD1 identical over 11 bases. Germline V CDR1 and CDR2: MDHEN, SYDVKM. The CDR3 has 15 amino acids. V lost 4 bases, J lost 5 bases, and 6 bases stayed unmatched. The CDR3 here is CASSSWTGGGETQYF. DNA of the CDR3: TGTGCCAGCAGTTCTTGGACAGGGGGCGGCGAGACCCAGTACTTC.

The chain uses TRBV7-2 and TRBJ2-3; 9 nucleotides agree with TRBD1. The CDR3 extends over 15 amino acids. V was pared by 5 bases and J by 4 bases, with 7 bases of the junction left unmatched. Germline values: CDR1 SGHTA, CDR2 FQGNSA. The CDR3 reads CASSNHRGPADTQYF. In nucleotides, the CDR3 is TGTGCCAGCAGCAACCACAGGGGGCCGGCAGATACGCAGTATTTT.

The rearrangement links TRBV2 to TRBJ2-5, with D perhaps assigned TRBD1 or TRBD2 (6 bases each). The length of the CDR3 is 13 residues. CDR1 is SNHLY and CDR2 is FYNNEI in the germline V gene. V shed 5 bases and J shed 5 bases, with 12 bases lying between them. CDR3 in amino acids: CASSLGGGETQYF. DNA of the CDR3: TGTGCCAGCAGTCTCGGGGGCGGGGAGACCCAGTACTTC.

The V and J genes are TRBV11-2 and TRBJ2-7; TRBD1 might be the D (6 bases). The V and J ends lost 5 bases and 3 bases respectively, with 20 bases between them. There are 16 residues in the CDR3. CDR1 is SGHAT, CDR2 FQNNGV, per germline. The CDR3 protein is CASSTAGGNPLYEQYF. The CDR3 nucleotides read TGTGCCAGCAGCACGGCTGGGGGCAACCCTCTCTACGAGCAGTACTTC.

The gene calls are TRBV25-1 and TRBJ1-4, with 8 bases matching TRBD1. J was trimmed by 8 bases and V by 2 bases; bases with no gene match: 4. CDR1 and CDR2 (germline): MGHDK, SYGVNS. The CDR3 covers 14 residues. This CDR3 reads CASSEDRGWEKLFF. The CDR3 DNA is TGTGCCAGCAGTGAAGACAGGGGTTGGGAAAAACTGTTTTTT.

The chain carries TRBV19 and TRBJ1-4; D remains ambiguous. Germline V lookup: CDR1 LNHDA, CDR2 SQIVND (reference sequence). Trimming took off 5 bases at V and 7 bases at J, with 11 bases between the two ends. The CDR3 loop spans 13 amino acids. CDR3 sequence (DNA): TGTGCCAGTAGTGACCAAGTTGGTGAAAAACTGTTTTTT. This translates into CASSDQVGEKLFF.

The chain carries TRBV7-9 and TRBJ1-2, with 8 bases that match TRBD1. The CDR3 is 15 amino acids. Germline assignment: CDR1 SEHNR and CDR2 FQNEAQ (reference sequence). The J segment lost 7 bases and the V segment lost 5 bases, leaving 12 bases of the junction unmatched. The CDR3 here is CASSRTATGEVGYTF. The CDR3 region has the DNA TGTGCCAGCAGCCGAACTGCGACAGGGGAGGTTGGCTACACCTTC.

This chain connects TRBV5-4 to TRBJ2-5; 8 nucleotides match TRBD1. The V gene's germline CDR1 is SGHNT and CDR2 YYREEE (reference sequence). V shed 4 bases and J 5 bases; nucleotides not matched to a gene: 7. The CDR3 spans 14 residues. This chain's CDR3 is CASSPQGVGETQYF. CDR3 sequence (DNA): TGTGCCAGCAGCCCACAGGGGGTAGGGGAGACCCAGTACTTC.

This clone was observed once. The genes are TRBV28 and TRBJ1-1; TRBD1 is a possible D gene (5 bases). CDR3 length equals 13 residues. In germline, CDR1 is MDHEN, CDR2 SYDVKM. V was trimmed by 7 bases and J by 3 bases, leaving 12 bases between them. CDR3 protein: CASILGGYTEAFF. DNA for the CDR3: TGTGCCAGCATCCTGGGGGGGTACACTGAAGCTTTCTTT.